This T cell receptor (beta chain) was captured by sequencing in a study of identical twins. This clonotype showed up just a few times. No antigen is known for it. Study-level points and caveats: Insertion counts were lower in abundant cord blood beta clonotypes, a trend that memory repertoires did not show. Modelling approaches yielded underestimates of out-of-frame TCR alpha sharing between monozygotic twins. Findings depended on cross-sectional statistics rather than tracking the same donors.

All of the donors were Caucasians in good health. TCRdb reprocessed the 5' RACE reads via MiXCR and lists one record per CDR3 protein. The sample records approximately 220,000 distinct CDR3 sequences, approximately 6.8% being singletons. CDR1 is SNHLY, CDR2 FYNNEI, per germline. CDR3 size: 16 residues. Unmatched junction bases numbered 9, after V lost 7 bases and J lost 4 bases. Separately, the same data were catalogued under a study of yellow fever vaccine responses in identical twins.

This TCR was sampled from a woman in her late teens or twenties in good health. This chain uses TRBV2 with TRBJ2-1; 11 bases map to TRBD2. The sequenced sample consisted of CD8+ T cells sorted from blood. Written as DNA, the CDR3 is TGTGCCAGCAATTTAGCGGGAGGGCCGGGTTACAATGAGCAGTTCTTC. Protein product: CASNLAGGPGYNEQFF.